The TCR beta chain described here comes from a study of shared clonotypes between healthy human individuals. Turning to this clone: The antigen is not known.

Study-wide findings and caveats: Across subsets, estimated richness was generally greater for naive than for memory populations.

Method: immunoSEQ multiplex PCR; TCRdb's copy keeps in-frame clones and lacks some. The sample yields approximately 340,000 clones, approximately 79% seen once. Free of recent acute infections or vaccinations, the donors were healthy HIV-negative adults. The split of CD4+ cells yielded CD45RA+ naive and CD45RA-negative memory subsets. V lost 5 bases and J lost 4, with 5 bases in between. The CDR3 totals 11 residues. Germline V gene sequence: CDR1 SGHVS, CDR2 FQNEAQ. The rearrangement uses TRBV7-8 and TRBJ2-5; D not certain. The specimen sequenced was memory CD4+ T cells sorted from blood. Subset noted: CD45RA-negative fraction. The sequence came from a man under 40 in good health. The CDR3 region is CASSQRETQYF. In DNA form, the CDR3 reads TGTGCCAGCAGCCAAAGAGAGACCCAGTACTTC.